This T cell receptor beta chain emerged from a study of T cells in Graves' hyperthyroidism and ophthalmopathy. Study observations and caveats: Within blood appeared most thyroid clonotypes that had expanded above 0.001. Ophthalmopathy was predicted by the model a median of approximately 6.6 months ahead of onset. By a 13 V-J model, ophthalmopathy was set apart from stable hyperthyroidism.

Germline V gene data show CDR1 as SGDLS and CDR2 as YYNGEE. The V gene lost 0 bases and the J gene lost 8 bases, with 9 bases spanning the gap. This CDR3 contains 13 residues. Uncontrolled infection, other autoimmune disease, pregnancy and lactation each barred patients from inclusion. From RNA transcripts, TCR beta CDR3 regions were amplified. Initially, a first-round RT-PCR of the TCR CDR3 employed the HTBI primer set. TCRdb re-called the multiplex PCR reads through MiXCR, storing one row per CDR3 protein. The table has over 450,000 distinct CDR3 sequences, approximately 15% seen once; the top ten hold 15% to 20%. This clonotype was seen a few times. Its antigen is unidentified.

The rearrangement uses TRBV9 and TRBJ1-5, with D maybe TRBD1 (6 bases). The sample taken for sequencing was blood. The sequence was obtained from a young woman with Graves' hyperthyroidism. This CDR3 is CASSVEGGEPQHF. The CDR3 region has the DNA TGTGCCAGCAGCGTAGAAGGGGGGGAGCCCCAGCATTTT.